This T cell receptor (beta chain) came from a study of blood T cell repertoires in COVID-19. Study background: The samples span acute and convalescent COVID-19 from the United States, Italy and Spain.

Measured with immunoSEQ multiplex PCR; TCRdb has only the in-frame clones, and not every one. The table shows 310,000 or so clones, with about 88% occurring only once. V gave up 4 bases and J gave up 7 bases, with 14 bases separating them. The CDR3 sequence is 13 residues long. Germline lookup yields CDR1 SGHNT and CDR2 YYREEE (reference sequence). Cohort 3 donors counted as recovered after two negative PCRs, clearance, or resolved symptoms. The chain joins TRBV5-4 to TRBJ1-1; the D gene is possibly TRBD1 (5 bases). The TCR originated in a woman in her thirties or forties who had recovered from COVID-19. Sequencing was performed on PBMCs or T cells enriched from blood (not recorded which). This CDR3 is CASSRRDRREAFF. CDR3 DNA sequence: TGTGCCAGCAGCCGGCGGGACCGCCGTGAAGCTTTCTTT.